Described below is a single T cell receptor (beta chain) sequence and its context. These data come from a study of T cell responses to AZD1222 COVID-19 vaccine. Second-dose groups at about 4 or about 12 weeks were pooled. Data came from immunoSEQ multiplex PCR; TCRdb stores just in-frame clones and leaves some out. In the table there are more than 85,000 clones, less than 85% of which are singletons. This CDR3 region has 16 residues. Germline CDR1 reads MNHEY; CDR2 reads SMNVEV (reference sequence). The trim removed 6 bases at V and 2 bases at J, leaving 13 bases unmatched. The gene calls are TRBV27 and TRBJ2-7; 7 nucleotides match TRBD1. This sequence originates from an adult who received the AZD1222 COVID-19 vaccine. The sample was peripheral blood, taken 28 days after the second AZD1222 dose. The CDR3 sequence: CASSHSTGDITYEQYF. The CDR3 DNA sequence: TGTGCCAGCAGCCACTCCACAGGGGACATCACCTACGAGCAGTACTTC.